The 27 T cell receptor beta chains presented below share a single source sample, sequenced in a study of OX40 agonist ivuxolimab in advanced cancers. Assay: immunoSEQ multiplex PCR; the TCRdb copy retains only in-frame clones and omits some. Here the sample spans around 40,000 clones, roughly 84% being singletons. Sequencing was performed on CD4+ or CD8+ T cells sorted from blood, taken in a trial of the OX40 agonist ivuxolimab. These receptors all stem from an adult with an advanced solid tumor such as melanoma, head and neck, liver or kidney cancer.

This chain connects TRBV7-6 to TRBJ1-6; D is undetermined. The germline V and J ends were trimmed by 3 bases and 9 bases, with 12 bases remaining between them. CDR3 length: 14 residues. Germline V gene data show CDR1 as SGHVS and CDR2 as FNYEAQ. The CDR3 protein is CASSLTSLGSPLHF. The CDR3 DNA reads TGTGCCAGCAGCTTGACAAGTCTGGGTTCACCCCTCCACTTT. Variable domain in full (rest from reference TRBV7-6 and TRBJ1-6): GAGVSQSPRYKVTKRGQDVALRCDPISGHVSLYWYRQALGQGPEFLTYFNYEAQQDKSGLPNDRFSAERPEGSISTLTIQRTEQRDSAMYRCASSLTSLGSPLHFGNGTRLTVT.

This clone was observed a handful of times. The V call is TRBV7-9, the J call TRBJ2-2, with D possibly TRBD1 on 5 matching bases. In germline, CDR1 is SEHNR, CDR2 FQNEAQ (reference sequence). This CDR3 is built from 16 residues. V was cut by 5 bases and J by 6 bases, with 19 bases left in between. CDR3 sequence reads: CASSHQGGAFSGELFF. DNA for the CDR3: TGTGCCAGCAGCCACCAGGGTGGAGCCTTCTCCGGGGAGCTGTTTTTT.

The chain combines TRBV4-1 with TRBJ2-7; 9 bases are shared with TRBD2. The CDR3 consists of 15 residues. The junction had 7 bases not matched to a gene; V was cut back by 1 base and J by 6 bases. Germline lookup yields CDR1 MGHRA and CDR2 YSYEKL. The CDR3 is CASSQAVAGEGEQYF. DNA of the CDR3: TGCGCCAGCAGCCAAGCAGTAGCGGGAGAGGGCGAGCAGTACTTC.

This clone was counted a single time. The rearrangement uses TRBV9 and TRBJ2-7; 11 bases fit TRBD2. The CDR3 extends over 19 amino acids. V lost 0 bases and J lost 0; bases outside the gene matches: 11. The V gene's germline CDR1 is SGDLS and CDR2 YYNGEE. CDR3 nucleotide sequence: TGTGCCAGCAGCGTAGGGCTAGCGGGAGGATCAGGGAGCTCCTACGAGCAGTACTTC. Its protein is CASSVGLAGGSGSSYEQYF. The full variable domain, completed using reference TRBV9 and TRBJ2-7, is DSGVTQTPKHLITATGQRVTLRCSPRSGDLSVYWYQQSLDQGLQFLIQYYNGEERAKGNILERFSAQQFPDLHSELNLSSLELGDSALYFCASSVGLAGGSGSSYEQYFGPGTRLTVT.

J is TRBJ2-3 and V is TRBV25-1; no definite D call. In germline, CDR1 is MGHDK, CDR2 SYGVNS. There are 16 residues in the CDR3. Trimming shortened V by 2 bases and J by 0 bases, and 12 bases separated the two germline ends. CDR3 DNA sequence: TGTGCCAGCAGTGAAGGGAACAGCATTAGCACAGATACGCAGTATTTT. It is translated as CASSEGNSISTDTQYF.

The V gene is TRBV7-9, the J gene TRBJ2-7; D not resolved. V lost 5 bases, J lost 2 bases, and 7 bases lay in between. The CDR3 consists of 12 residues. Germline V CDR1 and CDR2: SEHNR, FQNEAQ (reference sequence). In nucleotides, the CDR3 is TGTGCCAGCAGCGAACTGGCCTACGAGCAGTACTTC. Amino acids: CASSELAYEQYF.

The gene calls are TRBV6-1 and TRBJ1-2, with D unresolved. Germline V gene data show CDR1 as MNHNS and CDR2 as SASEGT. Between the trimmed V and J ends, which lost 8 bases and 7 bases, there was a span of 11 bases. The length of the CDR3 is 11 residues. The DNA of the CDR3 is TGTGCCAGCCTAAACAACCCTGGCTACACCTTC. Residues: CASLNNPGYTF.

J is TRBJ2-7 and V is TRBV13; 9 nucleotides agree with TRBD2. The V and J ends lost 0 bases and 7 bases, in that order; junction bases with no gene match: 4. Germline V gene data show CDR1 as PRHDT and CDR2 as FYEKMQ (reference sequence). The CDR3 consists of 14 residues. The CDR3 region is CASSLGGLALEQYF. As DNA, the CDR3 is TGTGCCAGCAGCTTAGGGGGACTAGCCCTGGAGCAGTACTTC. The whole variable domain, remainder taken from reference TRBV13 and TRBJ2-7, is AAGVIQSPRHLIKEKRETATLKCYPIPRHDTVYWYQQGPGQDPQFLISFYEKMQSDKGSIPDRFSAQQFSDYHSELNMSSLELGDSALYFCASSLGGLALEQYFGPGTRLTVT.

This clone was observed once. The rearrangement links TRBV28 to TRBJ2-1; TRBD2 aligns across 7 bases. Germline V gene lookup returns CDR1 MDHEN and CDR2 SYDVKM. After removal of 6 bases from V and 5 bases from J, the junction contained 16 bases not matched to a gene. The CDR3 has 17 amino acids. The chain's CDR3 is CASSLILGLAADNEQFF. CDR3 bases: TGTGCCAGCAGCCTCATATTAGGGCTAGCGGCAGACAATGAGCAGTTCTTC.

The J gene is TRBJ2-7, the V gene TRBV7-2; 11 bases match TRBD1. Germline CDR1 is SGHTA and CDR2 is FQGNSA. V shed 1 base, J shed 3 bases, and the junction held 8 bases outside the gene matches. The CDR3 runs 17 residues. CDR3 loop: CASSLVYRDRGFYEQYF. The CDR3 DNA reads as TGTGCCAGCAGCTTAGTCTATCGGGACAGGGGGTTCTACGAGCAGTACTTC.

The chain joins TRBV4-2 to TRBJ2-3; 8 nucleotides line up with TRBD1. The CDR3 has 18 amino acids. V lost 2 bases, J lost 4 bases, and 14 bases stayed unmatched. Per germline, CDR1 LGHNA and CDR2 YNFKEQ. The CDR3 spells CASSQTGVGGQVADTQYF. The CDR3 DNA follows: TGTGCCAGCAGCCAAACTGGAGTCGGGGGACAGGTAGCAGATACGCAGTATTTT.

The genes are TRBV10-3 and TRBJ1-5; D gene unclear. V lost 2 bases to trimming and J lost 0 bases, with 2 bases between them. This CDR3 region has 13 residues. From germline, CDR1 is ENHRY and CDR2 SYGVKD. The CDR3 bases are TGTGCCATCAGTGAGGGTAGCAATCAGCCCCAGCATTTT. Amino acid sequence: CAISEGSNQPQHF.

This sequence joins TRBV5-1 and TRBJ1-1; the D is unclear. Trimming stripped 4 bases from V and 5 bases from J, with 9 bases between. The length of the CDR3 is 12 residues. Germline V lookup: CDR1 SGHRS, CDR2 YFSETQ. CDR3 in amino acids: CASSRLGTEAFF. CDR3 DNA: TGCGCCAGCAGCCGACTAGGGACTGAAGCTTTCTTT.

V and J are TRBV6-5 and TRBJ2-2, with a possible D match to TRBD2 (5 bases). Germline CDR1 MNHEY, CDR2 SVGAGI. The CDR3 is 15 residues long. Trimming removed 6 bases at V and 7 bases at J, with 18 bases between. CDR3 sequence reads: CASSPDQEAIGELFF. CDR3 nucleotide sequence: TGTGCCAGCAGCCCAGACCAGGAGGCTATCGGGGAGCTGTTTTTT.

The V and J genes are TRBV11-2 and TRBJ2-7; TRBD2 aligns across 8 bases. Germline CDR1 is SGHAT and CDR2 is FQNNGV. The trim removed 1 base at V and 3 bases at J, leaving 5 bases unmatched. The CDR3 has 15 residues. CDR3 in DNA: TGTGCCAGCAGCTTAGTTGCGGGAGGATTCTACGAGCAGTACTTC. Its protein product is CASSLVAGGFYEQYF.

This clone occurred a few times. The chain combines TRBV6-1 with TRBJ2-1; 8 bases align to TRBD2. The CDR3 consists of 15 residues. J lost 4 bases, V lost 0 bases, and 2 bases had no gene match. Per the germline V gene, CDR1 is MNHNS and CDR2 is SASEGT. The CDR3 region is CASSEASGTYNEQFF. The CDR3 DNA follows: TGTGCCAGCAGTGAAGCTAGCGGGACTTACAATGAGCAGTTCTTC.

This clone was seen just once. The chain has TRBV28 and TRBJ2-3; D remains unclear. V was trimmed by 7 bases and J by 4 bases, leaving 15 bases between them. This CDR3 has 14 amino acids. Germline CDR1 reads MDHEN; CDR2 reads SYDVKM. The CDR3: CASTPRYSADTQYF. In DNA, the CDR3 is TGTGCCAGCACCCCGAGGTATTCGGCAGATACGCAGTATTTT. The full variable domain, with the rest looked up from reference TRBV28 and TRBJ2-3, is DVKVTQSSRYLVKRTGEKVFLECVQDMDHENMFWYRQDPGLGLRLIYFSYDVKMKEKGDIPEGYSVSREKKERFSLILESASTNQTSMYLCASTPRYSADTQYFGPGTRLTVL.

The chain combines TRBV6-5 with TRBJ1-5, with 7 bases that match TRBD1. V shed 10 bases and J 0 bases; nucleotides not matched to a gene: 3. This CDR3 is 13 amino acids long. CDR1 is MNHEY, CDR2 SVGAGI, per germline. CDR3 in amino acids: CAIQGGSNQPQHF. For the CDR3, the DNA is TGTGCCATCCAGGGGGGTAGCAATCAGCCCCAGCATTTT.

The chain has TRBV28 and TRBJ2-7, with D possibly being TRBD1 (6 bases). The CDR3 length is 12 residues. Between the trimmed V and J ends, which lost 6 bases and 3 bases, there was a span of 9 bases. CDR1 MDHEN and CDR2 SYDVKM come from the germline V gene. CDR3 in DNA: TGTGCCAGCAGCCGGGACAACTACGAGCAGTACTTC. Amino acids: CASSRDNYEQYF.

The chain carries TRBV7-9 and TRBJ2-1; D gene unclear. Per germline, CDR1 SEHNR and CDR2 FQNEAQ (reference sequence). The V end lost 4 bases, the J end lost 5 bases, and 12 bases lay between the germline ends. The CDR3 contains 14 residues. The chain's CDR3 is CASSSPNANNEQFF. The CDR3, as DNA: TGTGCCAGCAGCTCCCCGAACGCCAACAATGAGCAGTTCTTC.

This clone has just one count. The CDR3 loop is CASSLRLAERINTGELFF. DNA of the CDR3: TGTGCCAGCAGTTTAAGGCTAGCGGAGCGTATTAACACCGGGGAGCTGTTTTTT. The V call is TRBV28, the J call TRBJ2-2, with 7 bases fitting TRBD2. From germline, CDR1 is MDHEN and CDR2 SYDVKM. CDR3 length: 18 residues. Trimming at V came to 2 bases and at J to 2 bases, leaving 11 bases not matched to a gene.

The V call is TRBV14, the J call TRBJ2-7, with a weak D call TRBD1 (5 bases). V lost 3 bases, J lost 5 bases, and 17 bases lay in between. Germline CDR1 and CDR2: SGHDN and FVKESK. The CDR3 loop spans 15 amino acids. In DNA form, the CDR3 reads TGTGCCAGCAGCCAGCAGGACACACCTTTCCACGAGCAGTACTTC. It specifies CASSQQDTPFHEQYF. Based on the CDR3 plus reference TRBV14 and TRBJ2-7, the full variable domain is EAGVTQFPSHSVIEKGQTVTLRCDPISGHDNLYWYRRVMGKEIKFLLHFVKESKQDESGMPNNRFLAERTGGTYSTLKVQPAELEDSGVYFCASSQQDTPFHEQYFGPGTRLTVT.

The rearrangement links TRBV29-1 to TRBJ2-7; no clear D gene. V was pared by 7 bases and J by 5 bases, with 21 bases between. This CDR3 is 14 amino acids long. Germline assignment: CDR1 SQVTM and CDR2 ANQGSEA. In DNA form, the CDR3 reads TGCAGCGCTGCATGGGCAGGTGAAAAAAACGAGCAGTACTTC. Amino acid sequence: CSAAWAGEKNEQYF.

The chain is built from TRBV28 and TRBJ1-2; 8 positions match TRBD1. CDR1 MDHEN and CDR2 SYDVKM come from the germline V gene. The CDR3 has 13 amino acids. V lost 5 bases and J lost 4; bases outside the gene matches: 3. CDR3 loop: CASSLDRGYGYTF. The CDR3 coding sequence is TGTGCCAGCAGTCTCGACAGGGGCTATGGCTACACCTTC.

The CDR3 coding sequence is TGTGCCAGCGGCTGGACTAACACCGGGGAGCTGTTTTTT. Residues: CASGWTNTGELFF. The V call is TRBV27, the J call TRBJ2-2; TRBD2 is a possible D gene (5 bases). Germline CDR1 MNHEY, CDR2 SMNVEV (reference sequence). The CDR3 is made up of 13 amino acids. Trimming left V 8 bases short and J 2 bases short, with 9 bases between.

By sample share, this clone is medium-sized. This chain links TRBV5-4 with TRBJ1-2; D gene ambiguous. Germline values: CDR1 SGHNT, CDR2 YYREEE (reference sequence). V lost 0 bases, J lost 6 bases, and 15 bases lay in between. This CDR3 has 15 amino acids. In nucleotides, the CDR3 is TGTGCCAGCAGCTTGGTGTCCGGGGTCGAAGATGGCTACACCTTC. Amino acid sequence: CASSLVSGVEDGYTF.

This chain uses TRBV29-1 with TRBJ2-6; TRBD1 matches at 9 bases. The CDR3 totals 16 residues. Germline CDR1 is SQVTM and CDR2 is ANQGSEA. V dropped 4 bases and J dropped 4; count of bases not matched to a gene: 8. The CDR3 nucleotides read TGCAGCGTTGTTTTACAGGGGGCCAGGGGGGCCAACGTCCTGACTTTC. Its protein product is CSVVLQGARGANVLTF.